This T cell receptor (beta chain) was observed in a study of early T cells in non-severe SARS-CoV-2 infection. Study overall: It was bulk RNA from unsorted whole blood that was sequenced, and the chains were unpaired.

The CDR3 consists of 16 residues. Germline loops: CDR1 SEHNR, CDR2 FQNEAQ (reference sequence). The J segment lost 3 bases and the V segment lost 1 base, leaving 6 bases of the junction unmatched. Each cDNA molecule carried a unique molecular identifier. TCRdb reprocessed the 5' RACE reads via MiXCR and lists one record per CDR3 protein. The sample records approximately 20,000 distinct CDR3 sequences, roughly 4% being singletons. V and J are TRBV7-9 and TRBJ2-1, with 7 bases that match TRBD1. The sequenced sample consisted of whole blood. This sequence was found in an adult who was a healthcare worker with PCR-confirmed SARS-CoV-2 infection or an uninfected control (not recorded which). The chain's CDR3 is CASSLDGTANYNEQFF. The DNA for the CDR3 is TGTGCCAGCAGCTTAGACGGGACAGCCAACTACAATGAGCAGTTCTTC. Complete variable domain (other parts from reference TRBV7-9 and TRBJ2-1): DTGVSQNPRHKITKRGQNVTFRCDPISEHNRLYWYRQTLGQGPEFLTYFQNEAQLEKSRLLSDRFSAERPKGSFSTLEIQRTEQGDSAMYLCASSLDGTANYNEQFFGPGTRLTVL.